Shown below are 20 T cell receptor beta chains from a single sample sequenced in a study of siplizumab effects on memory and regulatory T cells. Assay: immunoSEQ multiplex PCR; the TCRdb copy retains only in-frame clones and omits some. The sample lists about 72,000 clones; about 90% were seen once. The sequencing input was CD8+ T cells sorted from blood. The source of these receptors is a human donor in good health.

This chain links TRBV5-1 with TRBJ2-1; D is unclear. This CDR3 has 15 residues. Trimming removed 4 bases from V and 0 bases from J, with 11 bases in between. Per the germline V gene, CDR1 is SGHRS and CDR2 is YFSETQ. The CDR3 DNA is TGCGCCAGCAGCCAACTCCCGGGCTCCTACAATGAGCAGTTCTTC. Its translation is CASSQLPGSYNEQFF.

CDR3 in amino acids: CSVDLAATGELFF. CDR3 nucleotide sequence: TGCAGCGTTGACTTAGCAGCAACCGGGGAGCTGTTTTTT. The genes are TRBV29-1 and TRBJ2-2, with no clear D. Germline-derived CDR1 and CDR2 are SQVTM and ANQGSEA. The CDR3 runs to 13 residues. V lost 3 bases and J 5 bases, leaving 10 bases between the germline ends.

This clone was seen only a few times. A far larger clone is off by one base, so a read error is likely. V is TRBV4-2 and J is TRBJ2-1; D may be TRBD1 (6 bases). Germline V CDR1 and CDR2: LGHNA, YNFKEQ. Trimming removed 3 bases at V and 2 bases at J, with 14 bases between. This CDR3 comprises 16 residues. The CDR3 reads CASSHYLDSPYNEQFF. CDR3 sequence (DNA): TGTGCCAGCAGCCACTATTTGGACAGTCCCTACAATGAGCAGTTCTTC.

The chain uses TRBV13 and TRBJ2-2, with TRBD1 matching 8 bases. The CDR3 covers 15 residues. CDR1 and CDR2 (germline): PRHDT, FYEKMQ (reference sequence). Trimming took 4 bases from V and 5 from J; bases not matched to a gene: 6. DNA for the CDR3: TGTGCCAGCAGCTCAAGGACAGGGACGACCGGGGAGCTGTTTTTT. Its protein is CASSSRTGTTGELFF.

The chain uses TRBV6-1 and TRBJ1-5, with D uncertain. The CDR3 is 16 amino acids. V lost 1 base to trimming and J lost 5 bases, with 15 bases between them. The germline CDR1 and CDR2 sequences are MNHNS and SASEGT. CDR3 protein: CASSEDVRAAYQPQHF. CDR3 coding DNA: TGTGCCAGCAGTGAAGATGTGCGGGCAGCCTATCAGCCCCAGCATTTT.

V is TRBV7-2 and J is TRBJ2-7, with D unresolved. The CDR3 runs to 11 residues. The ends were cut back, 4 bases at V and 2 bases at J, with 3 bases in the middle. CDR1 is SGHTA, CDR2 FQGNSA, per germline. Here the CDR3 reads CASSSTYEQYF. DNA of the CDR3: TGTGCCAGCAGCTCGACCTACGAGCAGTACTTC.

This sequence joins TRBV19 and TRBJ1-2, with a tentative D call TRBD1 (5 bases). Trimming pared 8 bases from V and 2 bases from J, leaving 12 bases between. The CDR3 has 13 residues. Germline CDR1 and CDR2: LNHDA and SQIVND (reference sequence). CDR3 loop: CASRGKVNYGYTF. The CDR3 nucleotides are TGTGCCAGTCGGGGGAAGGTAAACTATGGCTACACCTTC.

The chain recombines TRBV27 with TRBJ2-7; D tentatively fits TRBD1 or TRBD2 (6 bases each). Between the trimmed V and J ends, which lost 5 bases and 3 bases, there was a span of 20 bases. Germline CDR1 is MNHEY and CDR2 is SMNVEV (reference sequence). This CDR3 region has 16 residues. The CDR3 DNA follows: TGTGCCAGCAGTACCTTTGGGGGGCGCGGATTCTACGAGCAGTACTTC. It translates to CASSTFGGRGFYEQYF.

V usage is TRBV6-6 and J usage is TRBJ1-1; TRBD1 is a possible D gene (5 bases). Germline CDR1 MNHNY, CDR2 SVGAGI (reference sequence). The CDR3 is made up of 12 amino acids. The germline V and J ends were trimmed by 6 bases and 7 bases, with 12 bases remaining between them. The CDR3 nucleotides read TGTGCCAGCAGACCCCAGGGAGTTGAAGCTTTCTTT. This translates into CASRPQGVEAFF.

The chain employs TRBV5-4 and TRBJ2-1, with 8 positions matching TRBD1. V dropped 4 bases and J dropped 5; count of bases not matched to a gene: 8. The CDR3 sequence is 15 residues long. Germline CDR1 SGHNT, CDR2 YYREEE (reference sequence). The CDR3 sequence is CASSHPGQGDNEQFF. As DNA, the CDR3 is TGTGCCAGCAGCCATCCCGGACAGGGCGACAATGAGCAGTTCTTC.

The CDR3 region is CASSLMAGAHEQYF. In DNA form, the CDR3 reads TGTGCCAGCAGCTTGATGGCGGGAGCCCACGAGCAGTACTTC. The chain carries TRBV7-9 and TRBJ2-7, with 7 bases fitting TRBD2. Germline V gene lookup returns CDR1 SEHNR and CDR2 FQNEAQ (reference sequence). This CDR3 comprises 14 residues. V gave up 3 bases and J gave up 5 bases; unmatched junction bases: 7.

This rearrangement joins TRBV5-4 to TRBJ1-1; no reliable D call. The CDR3 contains 15 residues. Germline CDR1 and CDR2: SGHNT and YYREEE (reference sequence). V was cut by 2 bases and J by 7 bases, with 18 bases left in between. CDR3: CASSFSAHAQGEAFF. The CDR3 nucleotides are TGTGCCAGCAGCTTTAGCGCGCATGCCCAAGGTGAAGCTTTCTTT.

V is TRBV14 and J is TRBJ2-7; D remains unclear. The germline gives CDR1 SGHDN, CDR2 FVKESK. This CDR3 is built from 13 residues. Between the trimmed V and J ends, which lost 4 bases and 0 bases, there was a span of 7 bases. Here the CDR3 reads CASSRTVSYEQYF. CDR3 in DNA: TGTGCCAGCAGCCGGACGGTCTCCTACGAGCAGTACTTC. The full variable domain, in which reference TRBV14 and TRBJ2-7 provide the parts outside the CDR3, is EAGVTQFPSHSVIEKGQTVTLRCDPISGHDNLYWYRRVMGKEIKFLLHFVKESKQDESGMPNNRFLAERTGGTYSTLKVQPAELEDSGVYFCASSRTVSYEQYFGPGTRLTVT.

The V call is TRBV19, the J call TRBJ1-6, with D tentatively TRBD1 (6 bases). CDR1 is LNHDA, CDR2 SQIVND, per germline (reference sequence). This CDR3 region has 13 residues. The V end lost 11 bases, the J end lost 3 bases, and 11 bases lay between the germline ends. The CDR3, as DNA: TGTGCCTCAAAAGGGGGCTATAATTCACCCCTCCACTTT. It specifies CASKGGYNSPLHF.

This chain joins TRBV19 and TRBJ2-1; 7 bases fit TRBD2. V lost 4 bases and J lost 4; bases outside the gene matches: 1. The germline V gene has CDR1 LNHDA and CDR2 SQIVND (reference sequence). CDR3 length: 13 residues. The CDR3 DNA is TGTGCCAGTAGTACTAGCGGATACAATGAGCAGTTCTTC. Translating it yields CASSTSGYNEQFF.

This rearrangement joins TRBV11-3 to TRBJ2-7, with 12 bases identical to TRBD1. Trimming at V came to 5 bases and at J to 0 bases, leaving 8 bases not matched to a gene. Germline-derived CDR1 and CDR2 are SGHNT and YENEEA. The CDR3 extends over 17 amino acids. Here the CDR3 reads CASSNPGTGGGSYEQYF. The CDR3 bases are TGTGCCAGCAGCAACCCCGGGACAGGGGGCGGCTCCTACGAGCAGTACTTC. Drawing the rest from reference TRBV11-3 and TRBJ2-7, the complete variable domain is EAGVVQSPRYKIIEKKQPVAFWCNPISGHNTLYWYLQNLGQGPELLIRYENEEAVDDSQLPKDRFSAERLKGVDSTLKIQPAELGDSAVYLCASSNPGTGGGSYEQYFGPGTRLTVT.

V is TRBV2 and J is TRBJ1-5, with D hard to call. This CDR3 spans 14 amino acids. The V end lost 6 bases, the J end lost 7 bases, and 16 bases lay between the germline ends. Germline V CDR1 and CDR2: SNHLY, FYNNEI. The CDR3 sequence is CASRGLGDGQPQHF. Written as DNA, the CDR3 is TGTGCCAGCAGAGGACTCGGGGATGGGCAGCCCCAGCATTTT.

The chain has TRBV18 and TRBJ1-1, with 8 bases matching TRBD1. Germline V gene sequence: CDR1 KGHSH, CDR2 LQKENI. The junction had 2 bases not matched to a gene; V was cut back by 3 bases and J by 8 bases. The CDR3 totals 12 residues. CDR3 sequence (DNA): TGTGCCAGCTCACCCTGGACAGGGGAAGCTTTCTTT. Residues: CASSPWTGEAFF. The full variable domain, completed using reference TRBV18 and TRBJ1-1, is NAGVMQNPRHLVRRRGQEARLRCSPMKGHSHVYWYRQLPEEGLKFMVYLQKENIIDESGMPKERFSAEFPKEGPSILRIQQVVRGDSAAYFCASSPWTGEAFFGQGTRLTVV.

The V gene is TRBV13, the J gene TRBJ2-5; D is unclear. The V and J ends lost 6 bases and 3 bases respectively, with 11 bases between them. The CDR3 runs 13 residues. Germline V lookup: CDR1 PRHDT, CDR2 FYEKMQ (reference sequence). This chain's CDR3 is CASRKENEETQYF. CDR3 nucleotide sequence: TGTGCCAGCAGGAAGGAGAATGAAGAGACCCAGTACTTC.

V is TRBV5-6 and J is TRBJ2-5, with D uncertain. Looked up from germline, CDR1 is SGHDT and CDR2 is YYEEEE. V was cut by 4 bases and J by 5 bases, with 6 bases left in between. The CDR3 extends over 11 amino acids. The CDR3 DNA sequence: TGTGCCAGCAGCATAAGCGAGACCCAGTACTTC. Protein product: CASSISETQYF.